Shown below are 31 T cell receptor beta chains from a single sample sequenced in a study of human T cells and chemical hapten exposure. Time point here: pre-sensitization, week 0. Sample treatment: therapeutic diphenylcyclopropenone sensitization with weekly scalp DPC. TCRdb reprocessed the RACE reads via MiXCR and lists one record per CDR3 protein. The data show some 330,000 distinct CDR3 sequences, around 5.5% seen once. Material: whole blood, obtained in connection with sensitization to the hapten diphenylcyclopropenone (DPC). Receptors originate from a woman under 30 with alopecia areata. Some clones in this sample may be carry-over from other donors' samples.

This clonotype has ten or more counts. The chain employs TRBV4-2 and TRBJ2-7, with TRBD2 identical over 10 bases. Germline CDR1 LGHNA, CDR2 YNFKEQ. This CDR3 is built from 13 residues. With 0 bases clipped from V and 7 bases from J, the junction kept 0 bases outside the gene matches. CDR3 bases: TGTGCCAGCAGCCAAGATAGCGGGGGGGAGCAGTACTTC. This codes for CASSQDSGGEQYF.

In its sample, this clonotype was seen a few times. This sequence joins TRBV6-5 and TRBJ2-3; 7 bases line up with TRBD2. CDR1 is MNHEY, CDR2 SVGAGI, per germline. CDR3 length equals 13 residues. V lost 8 bases to trimming and J lost 1 base; unmatched junction nucleotides: 3. CDR3 residues: CASRAGGTDTQYF. CDR3 nucleotide sequence: TGTGCCAGCCGGGCGGGGGGCACAGATACGCAGTATTTT.

This clonotype was counted only a few times. This chain joins TRBV7-9 and TRBJ1-4; D is unresolved. Germline-derived CDR1 and CDR2 are SEHNR and FQNEAQ (reference sequence). The V and J ends lost 5 bases and 7 bases respectively, with 11 bases between them. The CDR3 runs 13 residues. CDR3 nucleotides: TGTGCCAGCAGCCTGCCAAAGGGTGAAAAACTGTTTTTT. This sequence encodes CASSLPKGEKLFF.

This clonotype was observed a few times. The gene calls are TRBV6-2 or TRBV6-3 and TRBJ1-1; D uncertain. Trimming shortened V by 2 bases and J by 3 bases, and 16 bases separated the two germline ends. CDR1 is MNHEY and CDR2 is SVGEGT in the germline V gene. This CDR3 is 16 amino acids long. The CDR3 sequence is CASSYRRGRAYTEAFF. The DNA for the CDR3 is TGTGCCAGCAGTTACCGTCGCGGCAGAGCGTACACTGAAGCTTTCTTT.

The table lists this clonotype with a few counts. At one end the junction does not follow the germline gene, possibly because of a read error. V usage is TRBV7-2 and J usage is TRBJ2-7; 7 positions match TRBD1. The CDR3 is 13 residues long. CDR1 and CDR2 from the germline V gene are SGHTA and FQGNSA. The CDR3 DNA follows: TGTGCCAGCAGCTCGACAGGGCATTTGAGCCTTTCCTTC. As protein: CASSSTGHLSLSF.

This clonotype was seen many times. The rearrangement uses TRBV5-5 and TRBJ2-2, with TRBD2 as a possible D gene (7 bases). The V end lost 4 bases, the J end lost 4 bases, and 14 bases lay between the germline ends. Looked up from germline, CDR1 is SGHKS and CDR2 is YYEKEE (reference sequence). The CDR3 is 15 residues long. The CDR3 protein is CASSEGGPGTGELFF. CDR3 DNA: TGTGCCAGCAGCGAGGGGGGGCCGGGCACCGGGGAGCTGTTTTTT.

This clonotype came up many times. V and J are TRBV5-1 and TRBJ2-1; TRBD1 matches 9 bases. Germline V gene lookup returns CDR1 SGHRS and CDR2 YFSETQ. The CDR3 is made up of 15 amino acids. V dropped 3 bases and J dropped 4; count of bases not matched to a gene: 5. The CDR3 loop is CASSSTGGSYNEQFF. In nucleotides, the CDR3 is TGCGCCAGCAGCTCAACAGGGGGCTCGTACAATGAGCAGTTCTTC. The full variable domain, its missing parts supplied by reference TRBV5-1 and TRBJ2-1, is KAGVTQTPRYLIKTRGQQVTLSCSPISGHRSVSWYQQTPGQGLQFLFEYFSETQRNKGNFPGRFSGRQFSNSRSEMNVSTLELGDSALYLCASSSTGGSYNEQFFGPGTRLTVL.

Many counts were recorded for this clonotype. V gene TRBV6-5 combines with J gene TRBJ2-7, with 9 bases matching TRBD1. This CDR3 has 16 amino acids. CDR1 is MNHEY, CDR2 SVGAGI, per germline. Trimming cost V 3 bases and J 2 bases; bases outside gene matches: 8. The CDR3 DNA is TGTGCCAGCAGTTATGAGGCCGGGACAGGGACCTACGAGCAGTACTTC. This codes for CASSYEAGTGTYEQYF.

V usage is TRBV7-9 and J usage is TRBJ2-3; 9 positions match TRBD2. CDR3 size: 19 residues. CDR1 and CDR2 from the germline V gene are SEHNR and FQNEAQ (reference sequence). V trimming: 8 bases; J trimming: 2 bases; junction bases outside the gene matches: 20. The CDR3 DNA reads as TGTGCCAGCCGACCCGCCTCAATAGATTCTAGCGGGGACACAGATACGCAGTATTTT. Its translation: CASRPASIDSSGDTDTQYF.

The V and J genes are TRBV4-1 and TRBJ1-4; no definite D call. Germline loops: CDR1 MGHRA, CDR2 YSYEKL. V was pared by 4 bases and J by 0 bases, with 12 bases between. The CDR3 has 16 amino acids. In nucleotides, the CDR3 is TGCGCCAGCAGCCGCGGAAGGGCGACAACTAATGAAAAACTGTTTTTT. This gives the protein CASSRGRATTNEKLFF.

The sample holds a few counts of this clonotype. The CDR3 bases are TGTGCCAGTTTTACAGGGGGGACTGAAGCTTTCTTT. Its protein is CASFTGGTEAFF. The V gene is TRBV2, the J gene TRBJ1-1; 8 nucleotides agree with TRBD1. The CDR3 spans 12 residues. Germline V CDR1 and CDR2: SNHLY, FYNNEI. V was clipped by 9 bases and J by 5 bases; unmatched bases: 5.

This chain links TRBV20-1 with TRBJ1-4; 7 positions agree with TRBD1. CDR3 length equals 13 residues. Looked up from germline, CDR1 is DFQATT and CDR2 is SNEGSKA (reference sequence). Losses at the gene ends were 4 bases for V and 6 bases for J; bases not matched to a gene: 5. The CDR3 nucleotides read TGCAGTGCTACGGACAGGACAGATGAAAAACTGTTTTTT. It encodes CSATDRTDEKLFF.

This clonotype was counted between two and nine times. CDR3 sequence (DNA): TGCGCCAGCAGCGAAGGCCGGATGAACACTGAAGCTTTCTTT. Residues: CASSEGRMNTEAFF. This chain links TRBV5-1 with TRBJ1-1, with D unclear. Germline CDR1 SGHRS, CDR2 YFSETQ. CDR3 length: 14 amino acids. The V and J ends lost 4 bases and 0 bases respectively, with 10 bases between them. The full variable domain, completed using reference TRBV5-1 and TRBJ1-1, is KAGVTQTPRYLIKTRGQQVTLSCSPISGHRSVSWYQQTPGQGLQFLFEYFSETQRNKGNFPGRFSGRQFSNSRSEMNVSTLELGDSALYLCASSEGRMNTEAFFGQGTRLTVV.

The gene calls are TRBV19 and TRBJ2-7; TRBD2 agrees at 13 bases. The CDR3 is 15 amino acids. V lost 5 bases and J lost 2; bases outside the gene matches: 3. The germline V gene encodes CDR1 LNHDA and CDR2 SQIVND (reference sequence). The CDR3 loop reads CASSFGLAGAYEQYF. CDR3 DNA sequence: TGTGCCAGTAGTTTTGGACTAGCGGGGGCCTACGAGCAGTACTTC.

This clonotype showed up many times. The chain couples TRBV6-2 or TRBV6-3 to TRBJ1-2, with D unclear. V dropped 5 bases and J dropped 4 bases, with 8 bases sitting between them. Germline V gene lookup returns CDR1 MNHEY and CDR2 SVGEGT. The CDR3 covers 12 residues. This CDR3 reads CASSPGFYGYTF. CDR3 DNA sequence: TGTGCCAGCAGTCCTGGCTTCTATGGCTACACCTTC.

This clonotype has a count of ten or more. V gene TRBV12-3 or TRBV12-4 combines with J gene TRBJ2-4; 7 bases map to TRBD2. Losses at the gene ends were 3 bases for V and 7 bases for J; bases not matched to a gene: 9. The CDR3 contains 15 residues. The CDR3, as DNA: TGTGCCAGCAGTTTTTGGGGGGGGATGGAGAACATTCAGTACTTC. Its protein product is CASSFWGGMENIQYF.

This chain links TRBV5-8 with TRBJ2-1, with D possibly being TRBD1 (6 bases). Germline CDR1 SGHTS, CDR2 YDEGEE. V lost 3 bases and J lost 14, with 24 bases in between. The CDR3 extends over 15 amino acids. The CDR3 protein is CASSSRGGFRPGKFF. CDR3 in DNA: TGTGCCAGCAGCTCCAGGGGCGGTTTTCGTCCGGGCAAGTTCTTC.

This clonotype showed up just a few times. The chain carries TRBV4-3 and TRBJ2-1; 12 bases map to TRBD2. The CDR3 sequence is 18 residues long. CDR1 and CDR2 (germline): LGHNA, YSLEER. Trimming at V came to 0 bases and at J to 8 bases, leaving 11 bases not matched to a gene. In DNA, the CDR3 is TGCGCCAGCAGCCAAGATGAGAGGCTAGCGGGGGGGAGGTATGAGCAGTTCTTC. It specifies CASSQDERLAGGRYEQFF.

This clonotype was seen only a few times. This chain joins TRBV28 and TRBJ1-1; D gene unclear. The CDR3 length is 15 residues. Trimming took off 1 base at V and 0 bases at J, with 9 bases between the two ends. From germline, CDR1 is MDHEN and CDR2 SYDVKM. CDR3 nucleotides: TGTGCCAGCAGTTTATCGTACGCCATGAACACTGAAGCTTTCTTT. This sequence encodes CASSLSYAMNTEAFF.

The CDR3 coding sequence is TGCGCCAGCAGCCAAAGCGCGGGGGATTACAATGAGCAGTTCTTC. Protein sequence: CASSQSAGDYNEQFF. This chain uses TRBV4-3 with TRBJ2-1, with 7 bases that match TRBD2. Germline CDR1 and CDR2: LGHNA and YSLEER. V trimming: 2 bases; J trimming: 4 bases; junction bases outside the gene matches: 5. The CDR3 consists of 15 residues.

This clonotype was recorded a few times. This CDR3 reads CASIGSGWVANVLTF. For the CDR3, the DNA is TGTGCCAGCATCGGAAGCGGGTGGGTGGCCAACGTCCTGACTTTC. V is TRBV12-3 or TRBV12-4 and J is TRBJ2-6; a possible D gene is TRBD2 (6 bases). V shed 7 bases and J shed 6 bases, with 16 bases lying between them. CDR3 length: 15 amino acids.

V and J are TRBV7-9 and TRBJ2-1; D possibly corresponds to TRBD2 (6 bases). The germline gives CDR1 SEHNR, CDR2 FQNEAQ (reference sequence). The V end lost 5 bases, the J end lost 8 bases, and 19 bases lay between the germline ends. The CDR3 spans 15 residues. CDR3 in DNA: TGTGCCAGCAGCCGAGGTCACGGCGGGACGGATGAGCAGTTCTTC. Its translation: CASSRGHGGTDEQFF.

This clonotype was counted many times. V and J are TRBV12-3 or TRBV12-4 and TRBJ1-1; D may be TRBD1 (6 bases). The V end was cut by 5 bases, the J end by 1 base, with 17 bases between. This CDR3 region has 16 residues. This CDR3 is CASSRDFGQTNTEAFF. The DNA of the CDR3 is TGTGCCAGCAGTCGCGATTTTGGACAGACGAACACTGAAGCTTTCTTT.

The chain combines TRBV12-1 with TRBJ1-2; the table names TRBD1, a call not compared with the DNA. TRBV12-1 is noted as a pseudogene. This CDR3 is built from 11 residues. As DNA, the CDR3 is TGTGCCAGCACCCCCCCCCATGGCTACACCTTC. Residues: CASTPPHGYTF.

This clonotype was recorded a few times. The V gene is TRBV7-9, the J gene TRBJ2-2; D not certain. Germline CDR1 SEHNR, CDR2 FQNEAQ (reference sequence). This CDR3 has 12 amino acids. The V and J ends lost 11 bases and 5 bases respectively, with 12 bases between them. The DNA of the CDR3 is TGTGCCGGCGAGACTGGGACCGGGGAGCTGTTTTTT. As protein: CAGETGTGELFF.

There are many counts of this clonotype. V is TRBV12-5 and J is TRBJ1-1; D is ambiguous. V lost 0 bases to trimming and J lost 6 bases, with 14 bases between them. CDR1 and CDR2 (germline): LGHNT, FRNRAP. The CDR3 runs to 15 residues. The DNA of the CDR3 is TGTGCTAGTGGTTTGGTATCAGGTACCCCGGCTGAAGCTTTCTTT. Residues: CASGLVSGTPAEAFF. The whole variable domain, remainder taken from reference TRBV12-5 and TRBJ1-1, is DARVTQTPRHKVTEMGQEVTMRCQPILGHNTVFWYRQTMMQGLELLAYFRNRAPLDDSGMPKDRFSAEMPDATLATLKIQPSEPRDSAVYFCASGLVSGTPAEAFFGQGTRLTVV.

This clonotype was detected many times. The chain is built from TRBV6-2 or TRBV6-3 and TRBJ1-1; D is unclear. Trimming took off 7 bases at V and 0 bases at J, with 6 bases between the two ends. The CDR3 length is 12 residues. Germline V gives CDR1 MNHEY, CDR2 SVGEGT. The CDR3 is CASTRLNTEAFF. The CDR3 DNA sequence: TGTGCCAGCACACGGTTGAACACTGAAGCTTTCTTT.

Ten or more counts support this clonotype. V and J are TRBV7-9 and TRBJ2-3, with D perhaps matching TRBD1 (5 bases). This CDR3 has 15 amino acids. In germline, CDR1 is SEHNR, CDR2 FQNEAQ (reference sequence). The V end lost 5 bases, the J end lost 5 bases, and 17 bases lay between the germline ends. The CDR3 sequence: CASSPVGVGLDTQYF. The CDR3 DNA follows: TGTGCCAGCAGCCCGGTAGGGGTCGGCCTAGATACGCAGTATTTT.

This sequence joins TRBV20-1 and TRBJ1-5; D is unresolved. This CDR3 region has 12 residues. Trimming removed 1 base from V and 7 bases from J, with 8 bases in between. Germline CDR1 DFQATT, CDR2 SNEGSKA (reference sequence). CDR3 coding DNA: TGCAGTGCTAGAGGGGCCAGCCAGCCCCAGCATTTT. Amino acid sequence: CSARGASQPQHF.

This clonotype was counted at least ten times. The rearrangement joins TRBV20-1 to TRBJ1-1, with 10 bases lining up with TRBD1. This CDR3 contains 15 residues. The J segment lost 1 base and the V segment lost 7 bases, leaving 9 bases of the junction unmatched. CDR1 DFQATT and CDR2 SNEGSKA come from the germline V gene (reference sequence). CDR3 bases: TGCAGTGTTGAGGGACAGGGGAGGGGGAACACTGAAGCTTTCTTT. Residues: CSVEGQGRGNTEAFF.

This clonotype was recorded many times. The CDR3 protein is CSARADRGSYNEQFF. In DNA, the CDR3 is TGCAGTGCTAGAGCAGACAGGGGATCCTACAATGAGCAGTTCTTC. This chain links TRBV20-1 with TRBJ2-1; 8 bases line up with TRBD1. The CDR3 spans 15 residues. V was pared by 1 base and J by 1 base, with 3 bases of the junction left unmatched. Germline CDR1 DFQATT, CDR2 SNEGSKA (reference sequence).